This entry lists 18 T cell receptor beta chains sequenced from one sample in a study of blood T cells in healthy people across ages. Then a second PCR, running about 6 to 11 cycles, was carried out with a sample-barcoded 5' primer and a J-beta primer mix. TCRdb reprocessed the 5' RACE reads with MiXCR, giving one entry per CDR3 protein. The sample has 750,000 or so distinct CDR3 sequences; 25% are singletons. The sample also formed part of further work on T cells of mothers and their children.

What was sequenced was blood. These receptors were taken from a boy under 18 in good health.

This chain uses TRBV25-1 with TRBJ2-1, with TRBD2 matching 13 bases. Germline trimming cut 6 bases from V and 5 bases from J; bases unmatched to any gene: 4. CDR3 length: 15 amino acids. Germline V gene sequence: CDR1 MGHDK, CDR2 SYGVNS. CDR3 in amino acids: CASRQLAGGHNEQFF. The CDR3, as DNA: TGTGCCAGCAGACAACTAGCGGGAGGGCACAATGAGCAGTTCTTC.

V gene TRBV4-1 combines with J gene TRBJ2-6, with D hard to call. The germline V gene has CDR1 MGHRA and CDR2 YSYEKL. V was shortened by 0 bases and J by 12 bases, with 3 bases between the two germline ends. This CDR3 spans 11 amino acids. The CDR3 spells CASSQESVLTF. The DNA of the CDR3 is TGCGCCAGCAGCCAAGAAAGCGTCCTGACTTTC.

This clonotype came up a few times. The chain uses TRBV24-1 and TRBJ2-1, with TRBD1 matching over 8 bases. The J call may be incorrect, as the DNA end agrees better with TRBJ2-5. Germline loops: CDR1 KGHDR, CDR2 SFDVKD. This CDR3 is built from 13 residues. In nucleotides, the CDR3 is TGTGCCACCAGGGGGACAGGCCAAGAGACCCAGTACTTC. This gives the protein CATRGTGQETQYF.

Comments on this clonotype: Germline and junction disagree at one end, which may indicate a read error. This chain uses TRBV6-2 or TRBV6-3 with TRBJ2-5; 11 bases align to TRBD2. From germline, CDR1 is MNHEY and CDR2 SVGEGT. CDR3 length equals 17 residues. The CDR3 DNA sequence: TGTGCCAGCAGTCGAAGACTAGCGGGACCGAGATCAGAGACCCGGTACTTC. Translating it yields CASSRRLAGPRSETRYF.

The chain has TRBV5-6 and TRBJ2-3; D is perhaps TRBD1 or TRBD2 (5 bases each). The CDR3 covers 17 residues. Between the trimmed V and J ends, which lost 0 bases and 0 bases, there was a span of 14 bases. Germline-derived CDR1 and CDR2 are SGHDT and YYEEEE. CDR3 region: CASSLGLRGKSTDTQYF. CDR3 sequence (DNA): TGTGCCAGCAGCTTGGGGCTGAGGGGTAAGAGCACAGATACGCAGTATTTT.

This clonotype was detected only a few times. This chain connects TRBV7-2 to TRBJ1-1; D gene uncertain. Deletions cut 5 bases from V and 0 bases from J, with 10 bases between. CDR1 is SGHTA and CDR2 is FQGNSA in the germline V gene. The CDR3 spans 14 residues. CDR3 region: CASSLRAMNTEAFF. The CDR3 bases are TGTGCCAGCAGCCTTAGGGCCATGAACACTGAAGCTTTCTTT.

This clonotype was seen at least ten times. The V gene is TRBV5-1, the J gene TRBJ2-1; 13 nucleotides agree with TRBD2. Germline CDR1 reads SGHRS; CDR2 reads YFSETQ. The CDR3 spans 17 residues. The J segment lost 4 bases and the V segment lost 2 bases, leaving 6 bases of the junction unmatched. The CDR3 DNA reads TGCGCCAGCAGCTTTACTGGACTAGCGGGAGTATACAATGAGCAGTTCTTC. Amino acid sequence: CASSFTGLAGVYNEQFF. Combining the CDR3 with reference TRBV5-1 and TRBJ2-1 gives the whole variable domain KAGVTQTPRYLIKTRGQQVTLSCSPISGHRSVSWYQQTPGQGLQFLFEYFSETQRNKGNFPGRFSGRQFSNSRSEMNVSTLELGDSALYLCASSFTGLAGVYNEQFFGPGTRLTVL.

CDR3 nucleotides: TGTGCCAGCAGCATTTCCGGGACTAGCGGGAGAAATGAGCAGTTCTTC. This gives the protein CASSISGTSGRNEQFF. The J gene is TRBJ2-5, the V gene TRBV7-2, with 14 positions matching TRBD2. The J call could be wrong; TRBJ2-1 is a better fit for the DNA end. The CDR3 covers 16 residues. Germline-derived CDR1 and CDR2 are SGHTA and FQGNSA.

The chain combines TRBV20-1 with TRBJ2-4; possibly TRBD1 for D (5 bases). This CDR3 contains 11 residues. Germline CDR1 and CDR2: DFQATT and SNEGSKA (reference sequence). The V end was cut by 0 bases, the J end by 9 bases, with 6 bases between. CDR3 nucleotides: TGCAGTGCTAGAGATCAGGGCATTCAGTACTTC. Translation: CSARDQGIQYF.

The rearrangement uses TRBV6-2 or TRBV6-3 and TRBJ2-5, with 9 nucleotides matching TRBD1. With the DNA end fitting TRBJ2-7 better, the J assignment may be wrong. The length of the CDR3 is 11 residues. Germline CDR1 MNHEY, CDR2 SVGEGT. DNA of the CDR3: TGTGCCACGACAGGGGGGTACGAGCAGTACTTC. It translates to CATTGGYEQYF.

This clonotype came up a few times. The chain uses TRBV5-5 and TRBJ1-6; D not resolved. CDR1 and CDR2 (germline): SGHKS, YYEKEE (reference sequence). V lost 0 bases, J lost 5 bases, and 9 bases lay in between. CDR3 length: 15 residues. As DNA, the CDR3 is TGTGCCAGCAGCTTGGAGCTAAGCGATAATTCACCCCTCCACTTT. Protein product: CASSLELSDNSPLHF.

A few counts support this clonotype. The rearrangement joins TRBV7-3 to TRBJ2-2; 9 bases agree with TRBD2. CDR3 length: 17 residues. Unmatched junction bases numbered 7, after V lost 0 bases and J lost 5 bases. The germline V gene encodes CDR1 SGHTA and CDR2 FQGTGA. The CDR3, as DNA: TGTGCCAGCAGCTTAACGGGGGCAGCGGGAGGAACCGGGGAGCTGTTTTTT. Its translation is CASSLTGAAGGTGELFF. The variable domain in full, with the rest retrieved from reference TRBV7-3 and TRBJ2-2, is GAGVSQTPSNKVTEKGKYVELRCDPISGHTALYWYRQSLGQGPEFLIYFQGTGAADDSGLPNDRFFAVRPEGSVSTLKIQRTERGDSAVYLCASSLTGAAGGTGELFFGEGSRLTVL.

In its sample, this clonotype was seen a few times. The rearrangement uses TRBV12-3 or TRBV12-4 and TRBJ2-5; 8 bases line up with TRBD2. The DNA matches TRBJ2-7 better at its end, which makes the J call doubtful. The CDR3 is made up of 15 amino acids. CDR3 sequence (DNA): TGTGCCAGCAGTTTTTGGTCGGGAGGGGACCACGAGCAGTACTTC. Translating it yields CASSFWSGGDHEQYF.

This clonotype appeared a few times. The chain links TRBV20-1 to TRBJ2-5; D unclear. The last part of the DNA fits TRBJ2-7 better; the J call may be wrong. There are 13 residues in the CDR3. Germline V gene data show CDR1 as DFQATT and CDR2 as SNEGSKA (reference sequence). This chain's CDR3 is CSAGKRNGYEQYF. The CDR3 nucleotides read TGCAGTGCGGGTAAACGGAACGGCTACGAGCAGTACTTC.

This clonotype was seen a handful of times. This chain connects TRBV20-1 to TRBJ1-1; D gene uncertain. V lost 5 bases to trimming and J lost 6 bases, with 10 bases between them. There are 11 residues in the CDR3. The germline V gene has CDR1 DFQATT and CDR2 SNEGSKA (reference sequence). The CDR3 is CSARRESEAFF. As DNA, the CDR3 is TGCAGTGCTCGCCGGGAGTCTGAAGCTTTCTTT.

The chain joins TRBV9 to TRBJ2-3; 7 bases agree with TRBD1. CDR1 is SGDLS, CDR2 YYNGEE, per germline. The CDR3 is 17 residues long. Losses at the gene ends were 4 bases for V and 2 bases for J; bases not matched to a gene: 13. As DNA, the CDR3 is TGTGCCAGCAGCCCCGTTTTCAGGGACAGCTTCACAGATACGCAGTATTTT. Amino acid sequence: CASSPVFRDSFTDTQYF.

This clonotype turned up a few times. The J gene is TRBJ2-5, the V gene TRBV3-1; 10 nucleotides align to TRBD1. The last part of the DNA fits TRBJ2-7 better; the J call may be wrong. The CDR3 is 15 residues long. Germline V gives CDR1 LGHDT, CDR2 YNNKEL (reference sequence). CDR3 loop: CASSPQGQGNYEQYF. CDR3 in DNA: TGTGCCAGCAGCCCCCAGGGACAGGGGAACTACGAGCAGTACTTC.

The chain joins TRBV12-3 or TRBV12-4 to TRBJ2-7; perhaps TRBD1 as D (6 bases). CDR3 length: 11 residues. Trimming left V 6 bases short and J 9 bases short, with 12 bases between. The CDR3 is CASRQGHGQYF. The DNA for the CDR3 is TGTGCCAGCAGACAGGGTCACGGGCAGTACTTC.